The source of this T cell receptor beta chain is a study of blood T cell repertoires in COVID-19 (dated by TCRdb to about 2020). Regarding the complete study: Samples covering the acute and convalescent phases of COVID-19 were provided by collaborators in the United States, Italy and Spain. The material from the prospective study consisted of cDNA or gDNA derived from T cells, B-cell-depleted T cells, or PBMCs. Subjects who had been exposed to COVID-19, were actively infected with it, or had recovered from it provided the deeply sampled blood TCRbeta repertoires that made up the dataset. The repertoires were released in a freely available public database intended as a resource for research on the immune response to SARS-CoV-2. Samples came from the ongoing ImmuneRACE study (first 160 participants) plus 1,254 subjects from 6 global collaborators. Sample metadata almost always included a de-identified subject ID, COVID-19 status, age in years and sex. Where available, HLA class I and class II types were obtained from metadata supplied by the sample provider rather than from assay-based typing.

Enrolling through a virtual design, the prospective study's participants ranged in age from roughly 18 to 95 years and lived across 24 United States geographic areas. To assign participants to cohorts, the prospective study relied on clinical history that participants themselves reported in a screening survey and a study questionnaire. For ImmuneRACE Cohort 3, a participant was defined as recovered based on two consecutive negative NP/OP PCR tests, clearance by a healthcare professional, or resolution of symptoms. Each participant in the prospective study had whole blood, serum and a nasopharyngeal or oropharyngeal swab collected by mobile phlebotomists. Additional blood draws and questionnaires over an approximately two-month period could optionally be provided by prospective study participants. Before DNA extraction, blood samples from the prospective study were shipped at room temperature or frozen.

Comments on this clone: Its cognate antigen has yet to be identified. The record has no base qualities; no much larger clone is one base away.

CDR1 and CDR2 are read off the germline V gene as SGHVS and FNYEAQ. From cysteine to phenylalanine, the CDR3 is 14 amino acids long. Left in the record is the CDR3 DNA by itself, 42 bases read in frame from the first base. Trimming accounts for 5 bases at V and 4 bases at J, while the number of junction bases matched to no gene is 7. The paper's findings and limits, for the study overall: Clinical and demographic metadata were provided uncurated, with the amount varying by source and participant.

TCRbeta CDR3 regions were amplified from genomic DNA using the immunoSEQ Assay, a bias-controlled multiplex PCR. In the source study's methods: Nucleated cell counts per sample were estimated from amplification of reference gene primers within the assay. To quantify the absolute abundance of each unique TCRbeta CDR3 rearrangement, sequence reads were collapsed and filtered. For each sample, productive Simpson clonality was calculated as the square root of Simpson's diversity index over productive rearrangements. TCRdb carries this immuneACCESS record with in-frame sequences only. Its versions omit some clonotypes, under half of them owing to an unresolved V gene in the studies checked, with the rest unexplained. V, J and clone size derive from that table, while D and trimming were established from the DNA sequence. The sample includes 250,000 to 350,000 clones, with about 85% observed a single time. The ten largest clones represent approximately 5% of the sample.

The receptor was isolated from a young woman who had recovered from COVID-19. What was sequenced was PBMCs or T cells enriched from blood (not recorded which). The receptor chain draws on TRBV7-6 and TRBJ1-1, with 7 junctional bases fitting TRBD1. The DNA sequence follows: TGTGCCAGCAGCGTGGGACAGTGGCCCACTGAAGCTTTCTTT. This encodes CASSVGQWPTEAFF.